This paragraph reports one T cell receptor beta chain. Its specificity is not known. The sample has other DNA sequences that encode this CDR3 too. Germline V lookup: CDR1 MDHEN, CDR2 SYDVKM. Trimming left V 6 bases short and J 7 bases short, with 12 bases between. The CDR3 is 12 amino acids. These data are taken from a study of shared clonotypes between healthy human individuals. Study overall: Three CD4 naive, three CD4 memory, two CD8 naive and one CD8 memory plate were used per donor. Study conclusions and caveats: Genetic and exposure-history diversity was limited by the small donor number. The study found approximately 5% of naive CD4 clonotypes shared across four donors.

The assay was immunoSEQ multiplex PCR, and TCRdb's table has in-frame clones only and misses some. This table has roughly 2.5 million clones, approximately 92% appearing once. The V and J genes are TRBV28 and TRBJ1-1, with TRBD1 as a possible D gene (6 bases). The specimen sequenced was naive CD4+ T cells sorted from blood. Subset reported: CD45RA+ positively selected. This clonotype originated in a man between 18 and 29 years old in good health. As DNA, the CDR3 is TGTGCCAGCAGCTACAGGGTTAGTGAAGCTTTCTTT. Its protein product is CASSYRVSEAFF.